This TCR beta chain was recorded in a study of blood T cell repertoires in COVID-19. The CDR3 covers 15 residues. The V and J ends lost 0 bases and 7 bases respectively, with 10 bases between them. The germline V gene encodes CDR1 MGHRA and CDR2 YSYEKL. Assay used: immunoSEQ multiplex PCR; TCRdb lists only in-frame clones, some missing. The sample lists approximately 480,000 clones; roughly nine tenths were seen once. Individuals aged 18 to 89 years were recruited from some 26 US areas. The genes are TRBV4-1 and TRBJ1-6; D is uncertain. Sequences were obtained from PBMCs or T cells enriched from blood (not recorded which). This TCR derives from a woman under 30 who had recovered from COVID-19. In DNA, the CDR3 is TGCGCCAGCAGCCAAGACCCGGGAGGGAATTCACCCCTCCACTTT. Protein sequence: CASSQDPGGNSPLHF.